The clone carrying this TCR beta chain has more than one count but fewer than ten. Described time point: newly diagnosed GD, antithyroid drugs for less than 3 months. The TCR library was made from RNA that had been extracted from PBMCs in TRIzol. This entry comes from a study of regulatory T cells in long-lasting Graves disease. iRepertoire HTBI primers and Arm-PCR of CDR3 regions built TCR beta libraries. One entry per CDR3 protein results from TCRdb running MiXCR on the multiplex PCR reads. The repertoire has approximately 270,000 distinct CDR3 sequences, about 18% of them found once; the top ten carry approximately 14%. These records were also assigned to another study, of T cells in Graves' hyperthyroidism and ophthalmopathy.

The sample in question was peripheral blood mononuclear cells (PBMCs), obtained at new diagnosis, from a patient treated with antithyroid drugs. The receptor was derived from a woman in her twenties or thirties with Graves disease.

The CDR3 nucleotides read TGTGCCATCAGTGGCGCAGGGAACACTGAAGCTTTCTTT. This sequence encodes CAISGAGNTEAFF. The rearrangement links TRBV10-3 to TRBJ1-1; no definite D call. V lost 4 bases to trimming and J lost 1 base, with 7 bases between them. The CDR3 is made up of 13 amino acids. The germline V gene has CDR1 ENHRY and CDR2 SYGVKD.